This T cell receptor (beta chain) was obtained from a study of sequential checkpoint blockade in melanoma. Sample treatment: randomized to nivolumab then ipilimumab (arm A) or the reverse (arm B). No patient had prior DNA-damaging chemotherapy. Live CD3+CD8+ CD19− CD56− cells were sorted from PBMCs. V shed 8 bases, J shed 0 bases, and the junction held 7 bases outside the gene matches. Germline values: CDR1 MDHEN, CDR2 SYDVKM. This CDR3 comprises 15 residues. Clones were read by immunoSEQ multiplex PCR, and TCRdb kept only the in-frame ones, dropping some. The sample contains 25,000 to 30,000 clones, 77% of which appear only once.

The sequenced sample was CD8+ T cells sorted from blood (inferred from file names), obtained from a patient given nivolumab and ipilimumab in sequence. This TCR derives from a human donor with melanoma. The rearrangement links TRBV28 to TRBJ2-4; TRBD2 agrees at 7 bases. The CDR3, as DNA: TGTGCCAGCTCTGGGACTACCCAAGCCAAAAACATTCAGTACTTC. This gives the protein CASSGTTQAKNIQYF.